The 18 T cell receptor beta chains below all came from one sample that was sequenced in a study of response to subunit inactivated influenza vaccine. TCRdb re-called the RT-PCR reads with MiXCR, one entry per CDR3 protein. The profile covers hundreds of thousands of distinct CDR3 sequences, with 9.5% to 13% appearing a single time and over 9.5% taken by the ten largest. The specimen comprised PBMCs from blood, sampled 40 to 50 days after vaccination. Receptor source: a man aged 50-59 years who received an inactivated influenza vaccine.

This clonotype has at least ten counts. V usage is TRBV20-1 and J usage is TRBJ1-1; unclear D gene. Germline CDR1 is DFQATT and CDR2 is SNEGSKA (reference sequence). This CDR3 region has 13 residues. V was shortened by 3 bases and J by 3 bases, with 11 bases between the two germline ends. This chain's CDR3 is CSARKGSDTEAFF. The CDR3 DNA follows: TGCAGTGCTAGGAAAGGTTCGGACACTGAAGCTTTCTTT.

In this sample, this clonotype turned up many times. V usage is TRBV3-1 and J usage is TRBJ2-7; no clear D gene. The CDR3 has 15 residues. Germline V gene lookup returns CDR1 LGHDT and CDR2 YNNKEL (reference sequence). V lost 6 bases to trimming and J lost 0 bases, with 15 bases between them. The CDR3 spells CASRAWAASSYEQYF. CDR3 bases: TGTGCCAGCAGGGCCTGGGCCGCGAGCTCCTACGAGCAGTACTTC.

This clonotype was observed a handful of times. The V and J genes are TRBV4-2 and TRBJ2-2; tentative D call: TRBD2 (5 bases). The CDR3 has 16 amino acids. Trimming cost V 2 bases and J 1 base, with 11 bases left between them. Germline CDR1 is LGHNA and CDR2 is YNFKEQ. The CDR3 DNA follows: TGTGCCAGCAGCCAATCTTCGGCGGGGAACACCGGGGAGCTGTTTTTT. It encodes CASSQSSAGNTGELFF.

The V gene is TRBV7-3, the J gene TRBJ2-1; possibly TRBD2 for D (6 bases). V gave up 2 bases and J gave up 4 bases, with 24 bases separating them. The CDR3 length is 19 residues. In germline, CDR1 is SGHTA, CDR2 FQGTGA. In DNA form, the CDR3 reads TGTGCCAGCAGCTTATTGTCCACCTCAAGCGGGTACGGTTACAATGAGCAGTTCTTC. It encodes CASSLLSTSSGYGYNEQFF.

This clonotype turned up a few times. The rearrangement joins TRBV29-1 to TRBJ2-5; 8 bases are shared with TRBD1. CDR3 length equals 15 residues. Germline trimming cut 4 bases from V and 4 bases from J; bases unmatched to any gene: 11. Germline V gives CDR1 SQVTM, CDR2 ANQGSEA. The CDR3 spells CSVAYRGLLGETQYF. CDR3 in DNA: TGCAGCGTTGCTTACAGGGGGTTGCTCGGAGAGACCCAGTACTTC.

This clonotype has at least ten counts. The chain recombines TRBV28 with TRBJ1-1; unclear D gene. Between the trimmed V and J ends, which lost 1 base and 2 bases, there was a span of 5 bases. The germline gives CDR1 MDHEN, CDR2 SYDVKM. The CDR3 runs 13 residues. CDR3 in DNA: TGTGCCAGCAGTTTATATCCCAACACTGAAGCTTTCTTT. The encoded protein is CASSLYPNTEAFF.

This chain joins TRBV28 and TRBJ2-7; possibly TRBD1 for D (5 bases). The V end was cut by 3 bases, the J end by 4 bases, with 13 bases between. The CDR3 consists of 14 residues. The V gene's germline CDR1 is MDHEN and CDR2 SYDVKM. In DNA form, the CDR3 reads TGTGCCAGCAGTTTTGTTGGGGCCACTTACGAGCAGTACTTC. Its translation is CASSFVGATYEQYF.

This clonotype was detected a few times. The chain recombines TRBV6-2 or TRBV6-3 with TRBJ2-3; tentatively, D is TRBD2 (7 bases). Germline V gene lookup returns CDR1 MNHEY and CDR2 SVGEGT. V lost 6 bases and J 3 bases, leaving 19 bases between the germline ends. The CDR3 spans 16 residues. This CDR3 is CASRKTGGGGTDTQYF. The CDR3 DNA reads as TGTGCCAGCAGAAAGACGGGAGGAGGGGGTACAGATACGCAGTATTTT.

The chain combines TRBV4-2 with TRBJ1-1, with 7 bases identical to TRBD1. The germline V gene has CDR1 LGHNA and CDR2 YNFKEQ. CDR3 length: 14 amino acids. V dropped 3 bases and J dropped 6; count of bases not matched to a gene: 7. The CDR3, as DNA: TGTGCCAGCAGCCACCTCGGACAGGCCTCTGAAGCTTTCTTT. Residues: CASSHLGQASEAFF.

This clonotype was seen at least ten times. V usage is TRBV20-1 and J usage is TRBJ2-5; D is undetermined. In germline, CDR1 is DFQATT, CDR2 SNEGSKA (reference sequence). V lost 1 base, J lost 5 bases, and 8 bases lay in between. This CDR3 comprises 12 residues. The DNA of the CDR3 is TGCAGTGCTAGAGGACCGCTGGAGACCCAGTACTTC. Translated: CSARGPLETQYF.

The chain has TRBV5-1 and TRBJ1-4; D unclear. The CDR3 length is 13 residues. Germline assignment: CDR1 SGHRS and CDR2 YFSETQ. V gave up 4 bases and J gave up 2 bases, with 6 bases separating them. The CDR3 DNA reads as TGCGCCAGCAGCCCCGGCACTAATGAAAAACTGTTTTTT. It codes for CASSPGTNEKLFF.

This chain uses TRBV12-3 or TRBV12-4 with TRBJ1-6, with D unclear. This CDR3 is built from 15 residues. Trimming shortened V by 1 base and J by 2 bases, and 6 bases separated the two germline ends. CDR3 nucleotides: TGTGCCAGCAGTTTAGGTCGGCCCTATAATTCACCCCTCCACTTT. Protein: CASSLGRPYNSPLHF.

This clonotype was detected many times. This chain joins TRBV6-5 and TRBJ2-3, with 8 bases identical to TRBD2. Germline CDR1 is MNHEY and CDR2 is SVGAGI. Trimming cost V 4 bases and J 2 bases; bases outside gene matches: 8. This CDR3 has 16 amino acids. The CDR3 region has the DNA TGTGCCAGCAGTTCGATCACTAGCGGACTCACAGATACGCAGTATTTT. Protein sequence: CASSSITSGLTDTQYF.

V is TRBV21-1 and J is TRBJ2-3; the table assigns TRBD1, which was not confirmed against the DNA. TRBV21-1 is a recognized pseudogene. This CDR3 has 17 amino acids. The CDR3 nucleotides are TGTGCCAGCAGCTTTCGGTCCGACAGGGGGTCCACAGATACGCAGTATTTT. Translation gives CASSFRSDRGSTDTQYF.

This clonotype was seen more than once but under ten times. The chain combines TRBV7-2 with TRBJ2-7; TRBD2 matches 12 bases. CDR1 is SGHTA and CDR2 is FQGNSA in the germline V gene. The CDR3 is 15 amino acids. Losses at the gene ends were 5 bases for V and 2 bases for J; bases not matched to a gene: 4. The CDR3 here is CASSRTSGNPYEQYF. CDR3 nucleotide sequence: TGTGCCAGCAGCCGGACTAGCGGGAATCCCTACGAGCAGTACTTC. The full variable domain, in which reference TRBV7-2 and TRBJ2-7 provide the parts outside the CDR3, is GAGVSQSPSNKVTEKGKDVELRCDPISGHTALYWYRQSLGQGLEFLIYFQGNSAPDKSGLPSDRFSAERTGGSVSTLTIQRTQQEDSAVYLCASSRTSGNPYEQYFGPGTRLTVT.

This clonotype showed up just a few times. The chain joins TRBV9 to TRBJ2-3, with D tentatively TRBD1 (5 bases). V was trimmed by 1 base and J by 2 bases, leaving 14 bases between them. The CDR3 is made up of 16 amino acids. Germline-derived CDR1 and CDR2 are SGDLS and YYNGEE. The CDR3: CASSVQGVRTTDTQYF. The DNA for the CDR3 is TGTGCCAGCAGCGTACAGGGCGTTCGAACCACAGATACGCAGTATTTT.

This clonotype has more than one count but fewer than ten. The chain has TRBV20-1 and TRBJ2-1; D is unresolved. CDR1 DFQATT and CDR2 SNEGSKA come from the germline V gene (reference sequence). The V gene lost 0 bases and the J gene lost 8 bases, with 11 bases spanning the gap. The CDR3 totals 13 residues. CDR3 protein: CSARDINGYEQFF. In DNA, the CDR3 is TGCAGTGCTAGAGATATCAACGGCTATGAGCAGTTCTTC.

This clonotype was detected many times. The CDR3 spells CSVEGRSGDEKLFF. CDR3 coding DNA: TGCAGCGTTGAGGGCCGAAGTGGGGATGAAAAACTGTTTTTT. The chain combines TRBV29-1 with TRBJ1-4; D is ambiguous. CDR1 is SQVTM and CDR2 is ANQGSEA in the germline V gene. Trimming left V 3 bases short and J 6 bases short, with 14 bases between. CDR3 length equals 14 residues.